This is a list of T cell receptor beta chains from one sample in a study of T-cell memory formation after mild COVID-19. MiXCR was run by TCRdb on the 5' RACE reads, yielding one entry per CDR3 protein. The table lists about 540,000 distinct CDR3 sequences, around 21% of them singletons. Sample: PBMCs or a T cell subset sorted from them (not recorded which). Source of these receptors: an adult woman who had mild COVID-19 (a few samples of this study predate the infection). Cell type and time point are not known. CDR3s include the opening cysteine and the closing phenylalanine or tryptophan. D genes are given only for firm matches. Clone size is shown for a subset of rows, as once, few, many or a class of expanded clone.

V gene	clone size	D gene	J gene	CDR3 DNA	CDR3 protein
TRBV7-2	.	.	TRBJ2-5	TGTGCCAGCAGCTCTCAGGGACGGATACAAGAGACCCAGTACTTC	CASSSQGRIQETQYF
TRBV7-9	few	.	TRBJ2-5	TGTGCCAGCAGCTTCTCTGGCGTAAAAGAGACCCAGTACTTC	CASSFSGVKETQYF
TRBV10-3	.	.	TRBJ2-2	TGTGCCACATCCTCCGGGGGCTCGAACACCGGGGAGCTGTTTTTT	CATSSGGSNTGELFF
TRBV12-3/TRBV12-4	few	.	TRBJ2-3	TGTGCCAGCCGCCAGCGGTCAGATACGCAGTATTTT	CASRQRSDTQYF
TRBV12-3/TRBV12-4	many	TRBD2	TRBJ2-7	TGTGCCAGCAGCCGGACTAGCGGGAGCTACGAGCAGTACTTC	CASSRTSGSYEQYF
TRBV24-1	.	TRBD2	TRBJ2-1	TGTGCCACCAGTGACAGGACTAGCAGGGATTACAATGAGCAGTTCTTC	CATSDRTSRDYNEQFF
TRBV20-1	.	.	TRBJ2-7	TGCAGTGCTAGAGTACCGGGGGAGTCTTTGTCTGAGTACTTC	CSARVPGESLSEYF
TRBV30	few	TRBD1	TRBJ2-7	TGTGCCTGGAGTGCCCCCGGGACAGGGCTCTACGAGCAGTACTTC	CAWSAPGTGLYEQYF
TRBV4-1	.	.	TRBJ2-7	TGCGCCAGCAGCACCGGGGCCTTCTACGAGCAGTACTTC	CASSTGAFYEQYF
TRBV5-8	few	TRBD1	TRBJ2-5	TGTGCCAGCAGGCGTGACAGGGGGCGGGAAGAGACCCAGTACTTC	CASRRDRGREETQYF
TRBV7-9	few	.	TRBJ2-5	TGTGCCAGCAGCCGGTCGGGGGAGTGGAAGAAAGCAGAGACCCAGTACTTC	CASSRSGEWKKAETQYF
TRBV20-1	.	TRBD1	TRBJ1-4	TGCAGTGCCGCCGACAGGGGCACTAATGAAAAACTGTTTTTT	CSAADRGTNEKLFF
TRBV5-1	.	TRBD2	TRBJ2-3	TGCGCCACGTCGGGGGAGGGGGATACGCAGTATTTT	CATSGEGDTQYF
TRBV19	few	.	TRBJ1-1	TGTGCCAGCCACGAAGATTTCGGAAACACTGAAGCTTTCTTT	CASHEDFGNTEAFF
TRBV25-1	.	.	TRBJ1-3	TGTGCCAGCAGTGTTGGACGGGAGTACTCTGGAAACACCATATATTTT	CASSVGREYSGNTIYF
TRBV5-1	few	TRBD2	TRBJ2-3	TGCGCCAGCAGCTTGGGCGGGAGGCAGGATACGCAGTATTTT	CASSLGGRQDTQYF
TRBV29-1	.	.	TRBJ2-3	TGCAGCGTTAAAAGGGGGAGACTTATCACAGATACGCAGTATTTT	CSVKRGRLITDTQYF
TRBV20-1	few	TRBD1	TRBJ1-2	TGCAGTGCGCGGACAGGGAGTGGCTACACCTTC	CSARTGSGYTF
TRBV29-1	few	.	TRBJ2-3	TGCAGCGTTTCGTGGGTGGGCAAACGACTCAGCACAGATACGCAGTATTTT	CSVSWVGKRLSTDTQYF
TRBV20-1	.	.	TRBJ1-4	TGCAGTGCTAATGGGGACCGGGAAAAACTGTTTTTT	CSANGDREKLFF
TRBV7-2	few	.	TRBJ2-3	TGTGCCAGCAGAGTGAGACAAAGCACAGATACGCAGTATTTT	CASRVRQSTDTQYF
TRBV14	few	.	TRBJ2-2	TGTGCCAGCAGCCGAGGACTCTCGGGCACCGGGGAGCTGTTTTTT	CASSRGLSGTGELFF
TRBV7-2	.	TRBD1	TRBJ1-2	TGTGCCAGCAGCTCCCGGGACAGGGGAAGTGATGGCTACACCTTC	CASSSRDRGSDGYTF
TRBV7-9	.	TRBD2	TRBJ2-1	TGTGCCAGCAGCTTAACATCGGGACTACCCTATTGGTCCGGAGGTGAGCAGTTCTTC	CASSLTSGLPYWSGGEQFF
TRBV7-8	.	.	TRBJ2-1	TGTGCCAGCAGCCGCGGCTACGACTCCTACAATGAGCAGTTCTTC	CASSRGYDSYNEQFF
TRBV12-3/TRBV12-4	few	.	TRBJ2-1	TGTGCCAGCAGTTTAATCCCCCTAGTCCCCGGCAATGAGCAGTTCTTC	CASSLIPLVPGNEQFF
TRBV30	.	.	TRBJ1-1	TGTGCCTTCCAACCAGGCCACAACACTGAAGCTTTCTTT	CAFQPGHNTEAFF
TRBV20-1	many	TRBD2	TRBJ2-5	TGCAGTGCTCGCGGGACTAGCGGGGTCCACCAAGAGACCCAGTACTTC	CSARGTSGVHQETQYF
TRBV20-1	.	.	TRBJ1-2	TGCAGTGCAGAACACCGGAACTATGGCTACACCTTC	CSAEHRNYGYTF
TRBV18	.	.	TRBJ1-5	TGTGCCAGCTCACCGGGGGGGTATCAGCCCCAGCATTTT	CASSPGGYQPQHF
TRBV20-1	few	.	TRBJ1-1	TGCAGTGCTAGGGACACTCCTGAAGCTTTCTTT	CSARDTPEAFF
TRBV12-3/TRBV12-4	few	.	TRBJ2-3	TGTGCCAGCAGTAAGGGAGCGGGTTCCCTCACAGATACGCAGTATTTT	CASSKGAGSLTDTQYF
TRBV7-7	.	TRBD2	TRBJ2-1	TGTGCTAGCAGCCTAGCTACTAGCGATGAGCAGTTCTTC	CASSLATSDEQFF
TRBV10-3	few	.	TRBJ1-1	TGTGCCATCAGTGAGTCGTCCCGAATCACTGAAGCTTTCTTT	CAISESSRITEAFF
TRBV7-6	.	TRBD2	TRBJ2-2	TGTGCCAGCAGCTTACACACCGGGACTAGCGCCGGGGAGCTGTTTTTT	CASSLHTGTSAGELFF
TRBV12-3/TRBV12-4	.	.	TRBJ1-1	TGTGCCAGCAGTTCCCTAGGGGAGGACACTGAAGCTTTCTTT	CASSSLGEDTEAFF
TRBV4-3	few	.	TRBJ1-6	TGCGCCAGCAGCCAAGTTCGCTATAATTCACCCCTCCACTTT	CASSQVRYNSPLHF
TRBV5-1	.	TRBD2	TRBJ2-1	TGCGCCAGCAGCCCGGGGGGAGTTTACAATGAGCAGTTCTTC	CASSPGGVYNEQFF
TRBV11-2	.	TRBD2	TRBJ2-3	TGTGCCAGCAGCCCAGGGACTAGCGGGGGGGTAAGCACAGATACGCAGTATTTT	CASSPGTSGGVSTDTQYF
TRBV7-8	.	TRBD1	TRBJ1-4	TGTGCCAGCAGCCTGGACAGGGTTAATGAAAAACTGTTTTTT	CASSLDRVNEKLFF
TRBV12-3/TRBV12-4	few	TRBD1	TRBJ2-7	TGTGCCAGCAGTAGAAGACAGGGGTTGAGCGAGCAGTACTTC	CASSRRQGLSEQYF
TRBV6-6	few	TRBD2	TRBJ2-3	TGTGCCAGCAGTTACCTCGCGGGGGGGGATACGCAGTATTTT	CASSYLAGGDTQYF
TRBV14	few	.	TRBJ2-7	TGTGCCAGCAGCCAAGATACCGCTTTGCTATCCTACGAGCAGTACTTC	CASSQDTALLSYEQYF
TRBV10-3	.	TRBD1	TRBJ1-2	TGTGCCATCAGTGTTGGTCCCGGGACAGGGTCATCTAGTGGCTACACCTTC	CAISVGPGTGSSSGYTF
TRBV6-2/TRBV6-3	.	TRBD2	TRBJ2-7	TGTGCCAGCAGTTACCGTAGCGGGGGACAATACGAGCAGTACTTC	CASSYRSGGQYEQYF
TRBV29-1	many	.	TRBJ1-2	TGCAGCGTAGGGGGCTACACCTTC	CSVGGYTF
TRBV12-3/TRBV12-4	many	.	TRBJ2-5	TGTGCCAGCAGTTTTGGGGGCTCTCAAGAGACCCAGTACTTC	CASSFGGSQETQYF
TRBV12-3/TRBV12-4	.	.	TRBJ1-5	TGTGCCAGCAGTTTAGTAACGCTTGGACTGAGCAATCAGCCCCAGCATTTT	CASSLVTLGLSNQPQHF
TRBV14	.	TRBD1	TRBJ1-1	TGTGCCAGCAGCCAAGACTGGCGCAGGGGGAAGACTCACACTGAAGCTTTCTTT	CASSQDWRRGKTHTEAFF
TRBV5-1	.	.	TRBJ2-1	TGCGCCAGCAGCTTGCGGACGGCATCAATCTACAATGAGCAGTTCTTC	CASSLRTASIYNEQFF
TRBV2	few	TRBD1	TRBJ2-2	TGTGCCAGCAAAAGGACAGGGGTTACCGGGGAGCTGTTTTTT	CASKRTGVTGELFF
TRBV28	few	.	TRBJ2-5	TGTGCCAGCAGTCAGGGGGGAGTGAGACAAGAGACCCAGTACTTC	CASSQGGVRQETQYF
TRBV4-3	.	.	TRBJ2-2	TGCGCCAGCAGCCGGGGGGAAACGAACACCGGGGAGCTGTTTTTT	CASSRGETNTGELFF
TRBV5-5	many	.	TRBJ2-1	TGTGCCAGCAGCGGGGGACTGATCTACAATGAGCAGTTCTTC	CASSGGLIYNEQFF
TRBV11-3	.	.	TRBJ2-4	TGTGCCAGCAGCTTAGCGGGACCCTTAGCCAAAAACATTCAGTACTTC	CASSLAGPLAKNIQYF
TRBV7-9	.	.	TRBJ2-5	TGTGCCAGCAGCGTTAGCGGAGTCTACCAAGAGACCCAGTACTTC	CASSVSGVYQETQYF
TRBV5-1	.	TRBD2	TRBJ2-3	TGCGCCAGCAGCTTGGCCTCTAGCGGGGGGGGAATCACAGATACGCAGTATTTT	CASSLASSGGGITDTQYF